Listed below are T cell receptor beta chains from one sample, sequenced in a study of blood T cell repertoires in COVID-19. Clones were read by immunoSEQ multiplex PCR, and TCRdb kept only the in-frame ones, dropping some. The sample lists 250,000 to 400,000 clones, roughly 88% seen once, with 1.5% to 2% in the top ten. The sequenced sample was peripheral blood. The receptors shown here come from a woman between 25 and 40 years old with COVID-19, enrolled during active disease. Both conserved end residues are part of each CDR3. The D gene is left open where the match is weak. Clone sizes are given selectively: once, few, many, or a class where the clone is expanded.

j_gene,v_gene,abundance,d_gene,CDR3aa,CDR3nt
TRBJ2-2,TRBV9,NA,NA,CASSAQTGLNTGELFF,TGTGCCAGCAGCGCTCAAACGGGACTTAACACCGGGGAGCTGTTTTTT
TRBJ2-5,TRBV5-6,NA,TRBD1,CASSFSGGFGETQYF,TGTGCCAGCAGCTTCTCAGGGGGCTTTGGAGAGACCCAGTACTTC
TRBJ2-3,TRBV7-9,NA,NA,CATSVGVRASTDTQYF,TGTGCAACCTCAGTAGGTGTCAGGGCGAGCACAGATACGCAGTATTTT
TRBJ1-6,TRBV19,NA,NA,CASSLGQGHLVSLHF,TGTGCCAGTAGCTTGGGGCAGGGGCACCTAGTATCCCTCCACTTT
TRBJ1-2,TRBV9,NA,NA,CASSVWSDTNYGYTF,TGTGCCAGCAGCGTTTGGTCAGATACTAACTATGGCTACACCTTC
TRBJ1-6,TRBV5-6,NA,NA,CASSLGGSDSPLHF,TGTGCCAGCAGCTTGGGAGGATCCGATTCACCCCTCCACTTT
TRBJ2-3,TRBV5-5,NA,TRBD2,CASSPTSGGADTQYF,TGTGCCAGCAGCCCGACTAGCGGGGGCGCAGATACGCAGTATTTT
TRBJ2-5,TRBV6-1,once,NA,CASSEEVGGPETQYF,TGTGCCAGCAGTGAAGAGGTCGGGGGGCCGGAGACCCAGTACTTC
TRBJ1-2,TRBV29-1,NA,NA,CSVVDLKGDYYGYTF,TGCAGCGTCGTCGACCTTAAAGGGGACTACTATGGCTACACCTTC
TRBJ2-5,TRBV11-3,NA,NA,CASKLRRTGETQYF,TGTGCCAGCAAGTTAAGGAGAACGGGAGAGACCCAGTACTTC
TRBJ2-2,TRBV28,NA,NA,CASSLEQGSGELFF,TGTGCCAGCAGTTTAGAACAGGGCAGCGGGGAGCTGTTTTTT
TRBJ1-4,TRBV19,NA,NA,CASRIQATNEKLFF,TGTGCCAGTAGGATACAGGCAACTAATGAAAAACTGTTTTTT
TRBJ1-5,TRBV3-1/TRBV3-2,NA,NA,CASSPSGDSNQPQHF,TGTGCCAGCAGCCCATCGGGGGATAGCAATCAGCCCCAGCATTTT
TRBJ1-5,TRBV6-5,NA,NA,CASTLGGYSNQPQHF,TGTGCCAGCACCCTGGGGGGGTATAGCAATCAGCCCCAGCATTTT
TRBJ1-5,TRBV7-2,once,TRBD1,CASSPRDSSTDQPQHF,TGTGCCAGCAGCCCGCGGGACAGCTCTACCGATCAGCCCCAGCATTTT
TRBJ2-5,TRBV27,NA,NA,CASRARRPPGQGETQYF,TGTGCCAGCAGAGCCCGTAGACCCCCAGGGCAGGGAGAGACCCAGTACTTC
TRBJ1-2,TRBV18,NA,TRBD1,CASSPTGNGYTF,TGTGCCAGCTCCCCGACAGGGAACGGCTACACCTTC
TRBJ2-5,TRBV21-1,once,NA,CASSEVRERFKETQYF,TGTGCCAGCAGTGAGGTCCGGGAACGCTTTAAAGAGACCCAGTACTTC
TRBJ1-5,TRBV7-9,NA,TRBD1,CASSLNRGDQPQHF,TGTGCCAGCAGCTTGAACAGGGGAGATCAGCCCCAGCATTTT
TRBJ1-5,TRBV7-9,NA,NA,CASSQGLNQPQHF,TGTGCCAGCAGCCAGGGACTTAATCAGCCCCAGCATTTT
TRBJ2-7,TRBV18,NA,NA,CASSPAGVSSYEQYF,TGTGCCAGCTCACCTGCAGGGGTCAGCTCCTACGAGCAGTACTTC
TRBJ1-2,TRBV28,NA,TRBD1,CATLPGQVLYGYTF,TGTGCCACCTTACCGGGACAGGTCCTCTATGGCTACACCTTC
TRBJ2-7,TRBV27,NA,TRBD1,CASSLRQGGYEQYF,TGTGCCAGCAGTTTGAGACAGGGTGGGTACGAGCAGTACTTC
TRBJ2-7,TRBV7-2,NA,NA,CASSLMGGTYEQYF,TGTGCCAGCAGCTTAATGGGCGGGACCTACGAGCAGTACTTC
TRBJ2-5,TRBV28,once,NA,CASSATRDGLQVTQYF,TGTGCCAGCAGTGCAACCCGGGACGGACTACAGGTGACCCAGTACTTC
TRBJ1-1,TRBV18,NA,NA,CASSLTAQNTEAFF,TGTGCCAGCTCATTGACAGCACAGAACACTGAAGCTTTCTTT
TRBJ2-5,TRBV7-9,once,NA,CASSLAFLGLRYQETQYF,TGTGCCAGCAGCTTAGCCTTCTTGGGACTTAGGTACCAAGAGACCCAGTACTTC
TRBJ1-2,TRBV29-1,NA,NA,CSVEEPFGYTF,TGCAGCGTTGAGGAGCCCTTTGGCTACACCTTC
TRBJ1-6,TRBV2,NA,TRBD1,CASSSRDRGLEPLHF,TGTGCCAGCAGTTCCCGGGACAGGGGGCTGGAACCCCTCCACTTT
TRBJ1-1,TRBV19,NA,NA,CASSISRANTEAFF,TGTGCCAGTAGTATTTCCAGGGCCAACACTGAAGCTTTCTTT
TRBJ2-7,TRBV30,NA,NA,CAWRDNARNSYEQYF,TGTGCCTGGAGAGATAATGCCAGGAATTCCTACGAGCAGTACTTC
TRBJ1-5,TRBV27,NA,NA,CASSLSGGAGQPQHF,TGTGCCAGCAGTTTATCTGGGGGGGCCGGTCAGCCCCAGCATTTT
TRBJ1-2,TRBV19,few,NA,CASSPHERVGGYTF,TGTGCCAGTAGTCCCCATGAGAGGGTAGGCGGCTACACCTTC
TRBJ1-3,TRBV6-4,NA,NA,CASSLGHTPWPGNTIYF,TGTGCCAGCAGTTTAGGACACACTCCTTGGCCTGGAAACACCATATATTTT
TRBJ1-2,TRBV2,NA,NA,CASSVDSNYGYTF,TGTGCCAGCAGTGTTGACAGTAACTATGGCTACACCTTC
TRBJ2-7,TRBV4-2,NA,NA,CASSPTQAYEQYF,TGTGCCAGCAGCCCGACACAGGCCTACGAGCAGTACTTC
TRBJ1-2,TRBV14,NA,NA,CASSQGTGSHYGYTF,TGTGCCAGCAGCCAAGGTACAGGGTCGCACTATGGCTACACCTTC
TRBJ1-5,TRBV19,NA,TRBD1,CASSIGDRANQPQHF,TGTGCCAGTAGTATAGGGGACAGGGCCAATCAGCCCCAGCATTTT
TRBJ1-2,TRBV2,NA,NA,CASSVEERSYGYTF,TGTGCCAGCAGTGTCGAGGAGAGGTCCTATGGCTACACCTTC
TRBJ1-1,TRBV5-1,once,TRBD1,CASSSRGTENTEAFF,TGCGCCAGCAGCTCGAGGGGGACAGAGAACACTGAAGCTTTCTTT
TRBJ1-6,TRBV3-1/TRBV3-2,NA,NA,CASRSRGSPLHF,TGTGCCAGCAGATCGCGAGGTTCACCCCTCCACTTT
TRBJ2-4,TRBV6-2/TRBV6-3,NA,NA,CASSLAGLVIQYF,TGTGCCAGCAGCCTGGCGGGGTTGGTCATTCAGTACTTC
TRBJ1-2,TRBV13,NA,NA,CASSLGEQIYGYTF,TGTGCCAGCAGCTTAGGGGAACAGATCTATGGCTACACCTTC
TRBJ2-1,TRBV5-4,NA,NA,CASRQLGGGADEQFF,TGTGCCAGCAGACAGCTTGGGGGAGGTGCGGATGAGCAGTTCTTC
TRBJ1-3,TRBV9,few,TRBD1,CASSPTGAGTGEGNTIYF,TGTGCCAGCAGCCCCACCGGTGCCGGGACAGGAGAGGGAAACACCATATATTTT
TRBJ1-3,TRBV11-2,many,NA,CASSYKIAGLGNTIYF,TGTGCCAGCAGCTATAAAATCGCGGGGCTCGGAAACACCATATATTTT
TRBJ2-3,TRBV5-5,NA,NA,CASSRDSTRTDTQYF,TGTGCCAGCAGCAGGGACTCAACTCGCACAGATACGCAGTATTTT
TRBJ1-1,TRBV2,NA,NA,CASSARFMNTEAFF,TGTGCCAGCAGTGCTAGGTTCATGAACACTGAAGCTTTCTTT
TRBJ2-3,TRBV19,NA,TRBD2,CASSASGLVDTQYF,TGTGCCAGTAGTGCTAGCGGGCTGGTAGATACGCAGTATTTT
TRBJ2-3,TRBV7-9,NA,TRBD1,CASSPRTGYTQYF,TGTGCCAGCAGCCCCCGGACAGGGTATACGCAGTATTTT
TRBJ2-7,TRBV18,NA,TRBD2,CASSPPGLADYEQYF,TGTGCCAGCTCGCCACCGGGACTAGCTGACTACGAGCAGTACTTC
TRBJ1-1,TRBV29-1,NA,NA,CSVVEPNLTAFF,TGCAGCGTTGTTGAGCCAAATCTAACAGCTTTCTTT